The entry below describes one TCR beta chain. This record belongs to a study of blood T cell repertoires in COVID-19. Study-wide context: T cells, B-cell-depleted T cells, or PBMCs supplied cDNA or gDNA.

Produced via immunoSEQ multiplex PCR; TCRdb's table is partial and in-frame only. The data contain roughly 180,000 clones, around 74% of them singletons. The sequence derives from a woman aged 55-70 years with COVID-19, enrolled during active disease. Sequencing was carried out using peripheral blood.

The CDR3 DNA follows: TGTGCCAGCAGTCCAACTCAGGGTAGTAATTCACCCCTCCACTTT. Its protein product is CASSPTQGSNSPLHF. V usage is TRBV7-9 and J usage is TRBJ1-6; possibly TRBD1 for D (5 bases). The germline CDR1 and CDR2 sequences are SEHNR and FQNEAQ (reference sequence). CDR3 length equals 15 residues. The ends were cut back, 6 bases at V and 6 bases at J, with 15 bases in the middle. Combining the CDR3 with reference TRBV7-9 and TRBJ1-6 gives the whole variable domain DTGVSQNPRHKITKRGQNVTFRCDPISEHNRLYWYRQTLGQGPEFLTYFQNEAQLEKSRLLSDRFSAERPKGSFSTLEIQRTEQGDSAMYLCASSPTQGSNSPLHFGNGTRLTVT.